This T cell receptor beta chain was observed in a study of radiation and T cells in renal cell carcinoma. TCRdb's table, derived via immunoSEQ multiplex PCR, lists solely in-frame clones and lacks some. This table has around 170,000 clones, around 89% appearing once. Time point reported: blood 4 weeks post-SBRT, at nephrectomy. Treatment here: 15 Gy SBRT to primary tumor, nephrectomy 4 weeks later. The V end lost 5 bases, the J end lost 4 bases, and 8 bases lay between the germline ends. The CDR3 runs to 13 residues. Germline lookup yields CDR1 SGHTA and CDR2 FQGTGA. Study outcomes and limitations: From baseline, blood top tumor clonotypes peaked at 2 weeks post-radiation.

Regarding this clone: The target antigen is unknown.

The sequence was obtained from a woman between 45 and 60 years old with renal cell carcinoma. The sample consisted of blood, taken from a patient whose treatment included radiotherapy and nephrectomy. This chain joins TRBV7-3 and TRBJ2-2; D gene unclear. CDR3 DNA: TGTGCCAGCAGCCCCCTAAGCACCGGGGAGCTGTTTTTT. This codes for CASSPLSTGELFF.